This entry concerns a single TCR beta chain. The antigen is unknown. The source of the sample is a study of T cells in localized non-small cell lung cancer. Study-wide findings and caveats: Sequence data derive from only one tumor region, so heterogeneity remains possible. Clonality peaked in uninvolved adjacent lung rather than tumor. In adjacent lung, a median roughly 62 of the top 100 tumor clones were found. The study linked higher blood T cell density to longer overall survival.

Assay used: immunoSEQ multiplex PCR; TCRdb lists only in-frame clones, some missing. The sample holds almost 40,000 clones, 79% seen once. CDR1 is SGHVS, CDR2 FNYEAQ, per germline. V was pared by 6 bases and J by 12 bases, with 8 bases of the junction left unmatched. This CDR3 region has 14 residues. The clonotype comes from a woman aged 40 to 75 with stage II squamous cell lung carcinoma. The starting material was PBMCs, obtained before any cancer treatment. The chain is built from TRBV7-6 and TRBJ2-5; 15 positions match TRBD2. CDR3 in DNA: TGTGCCAGCAGACCAGGACTAGCGGGGGGGACGGAGTACTTC. Its protein product is CASRPGLAGGTEYF.